One TCR beta chain is described in this entry. The data stem from a study of T-cell reconstitution after alpha-beta-depleted transplantation in children. Germline V lookup: CDR1 SEHNR, CDR2 FQNEAQ (reference sequence). The V end was cut by 2 bases, the J end by 6 bases, with 5 bases between. The CDR3 spans 11 residues. TCRbeta library preparation incorporated unique molecular identifiers. In TCRdb, the PCR reads were re-called with MiXCR into one record per CDR3 protein. The data hold some 72,000 distinct CDR3 sequences, with about 7% observed a single time. The rearrangement uses TRBV7-9 and TRBJ2-7; no clear D gene. The TCR originated in a human donor who donated a stem cell graft to a child with acute lymphoblastic leukemia. The material was PBMCs from the stem cell graft donor, obtained from the stem cell graft. The DNA of the CDR3 is TGTGCCAGCAGCTTATCTCCCGAGCAGTACTTC. This codes for CASSLSPEQYF. The full variable domain, with the rest looked up from reference TRBV7-9 and TRBJ2-7, is DTGVSQNPRHKITKRGQNVTFRCDPISEHNRLYWYRQTLGQGPEFLTYFQNEAQLEKSRLLSDRFSAERPKGSFSTLEIQRTEQGDSAMYLCASSLSPEQYFGPGTRLTVT.